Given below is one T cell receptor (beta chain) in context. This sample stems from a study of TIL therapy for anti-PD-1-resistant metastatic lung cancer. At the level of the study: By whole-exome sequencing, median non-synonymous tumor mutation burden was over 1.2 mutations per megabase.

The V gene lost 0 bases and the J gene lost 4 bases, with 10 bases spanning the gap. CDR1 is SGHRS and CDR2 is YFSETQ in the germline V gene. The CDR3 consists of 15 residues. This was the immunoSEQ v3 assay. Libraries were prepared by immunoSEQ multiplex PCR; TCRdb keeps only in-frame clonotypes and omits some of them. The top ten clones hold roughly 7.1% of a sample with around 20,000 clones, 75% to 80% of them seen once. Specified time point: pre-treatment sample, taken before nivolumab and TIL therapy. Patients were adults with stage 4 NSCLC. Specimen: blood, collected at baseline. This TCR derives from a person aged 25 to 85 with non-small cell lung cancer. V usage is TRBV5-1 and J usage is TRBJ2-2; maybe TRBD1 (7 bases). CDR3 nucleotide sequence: TGCGCCAGCAGCTTGGGACAGGGACTCACCGGGGAGCTGTTTTTT. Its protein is CASSLGQGLTGELFF. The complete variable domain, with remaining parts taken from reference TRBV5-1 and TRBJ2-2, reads KAGVTQTPRYLIKTRGQQVTLSCSPISGHRSVSWYQQTPGQGLQFLFEYFSETQRNKGNFPGRFSGRQFSNSRSEMNVSTLELGDSALYLCASSLGQGLTGELFFGEGSRLTVL.